One sample yielded the 25 T cell receptor beta chains listed below, sequenced in a study of T cell clones after liver transplantation. The method was immunoSEQ multiplex PCR; TCRdb's version includes in-frame clones alone and lacks a portion of them. The sample lists tens of thousands of clones, around nine tenths seen once, with approximately 2.4% in the top ten. Material: CD4+ T cells from blood, obtained before liver transplant. The origin of the receptors is a human donor who received a liver transplant.

This clone occurred a few times. The rearrangement uses TRBV2 and TRBJ2-6; D may be TRBD2 (6 bases). Deletions cut 5 bases from V and 2 bases from J, with 10 bases between. CDR1 and CDR2 from the germline V gene are SNHLY and FYNNEI. This CDR3 region has 15 residues. The CDR3 bases are TGTGCCAGCAGTCCGGGCGGGACTGGGGCCAACGTCCTGACTTTC. Encoded protein: CASSPGGTGANVLTF. Supplemented by reference TRBV2 and TRBJ2-6, the full variable domain reads EPEVTQTPSHQVTQMGQEVILRCVPISNHLYFYWYRQILGQKVEFLVSFYNNEISEKSEIFDDQFSVERPDGSNFTLKIRSTKLEDSAMYFCASSPGGTGANVLTFGAGSRLTVL.

CDR3 DNA sequence: TGTGCCAGCAGCTTGGGGGTTTGGAATGAGCAGTTCTTC. Its protein product is CASSLGVWNEQFF. This chain links TRBV11-3 with TRBJ2-1; D is possibly TRBD1 or TRBD2 (5 bases each). The CDR3 is 13 residues long. Germline values: CDR1 SGHNT, CDR2 YENEEA. Deletions cut 3 bases from V and 7 bases from J, with 10 bases between.

The chain has TRBV2 and TRBJ2-5; D possibly corresponds to TRBD2 (7 bases). The CDR3 totals 14 residues. V was trimmed by 5 bases and J by 5 bases, leaving 15 bases between them. The germline V gene has CDR1 SNHLY and CDR2 FYNNEI. The DNA of the CDR3 is TGTGCCAGCAGTCAGTCGGGGAGGGGGGAGACCCAGTACTTC. Translated, it gives CASSQSGRGETQYF.

This clone was picked up one time. The chain uses TRBV13 and TRBJ2-1; the match to TRBD2 covers 7 bases. V gave up 7 bases and J gave up 3 bases; unmatched junction bases: 18. Germline V gene lookup returns CDR1 PRHDT and CDR2 FYEKMQ (reference sequence). CDR3 length: 18 residues. CDR3 DNA sequence: TGTGCCAGCATCCCAGTCCCCGAGGGGCGGGAGTACTACAATGAGCAGTTCTTC. Protein product: CASIPVPEGREYYNEQFF.

This sequence joins TRBV5-1 and TRBJ2-1, with 9 bases aligning to TRBD1. CDR1 is SGHRS and CDR2 is YFSETQ in the germline V gene. The CDR3 extends over 16 amino acids. V shed 2 bases and J 7 bases; nucleotides not matched to a gene: 10. CDR3 nucleotides: TGCGCCAGCAGCTTAGGGACAGGGCGCCCGTGGAATGAGCAGTTCTTC. Its protein is CASSLGTGRPWNEQFF.

The chain recombines TRBV7-2 with TRBJ1-1; D is perhaps TRBD1 (6 bases). This CDR3 is built from 14 residues. Germline CDR1 reads SGHTA; CDR2 reads FQGNSA. V lost 3 bases and J 1 base, leaving 9 bases between the germline ends. The CDR3 reads CASSLLQGNTEAFF. The DNA of the CDR3 is TGTGCCAGCAGCTTGCTACAGGGGAACACTGAAGCTTTCTTT.

This chain links TRBV11-2 with TRBJ2-7; D may be TRBD1 (6 bases). The CDR3 is 15 residues long. Germline values: CDR1 SGHAT, CDR2 FQNNGV. Trimming pared 3 bases from V and 5 bases from J, leaving 17 bases between. The CDR3, as DNA: TGTGCCAGCAGCTTGTGGGGGCGCCTTTCGGACGAGCAGTACTTC. This sequence encodes CASSLWGRLSDEQYF.

The chain carries TRBV28 and TRBJ2-1; D is ambiguous. Germline-derived CDR1 and CDR2 are MDHEN and SYDVKM. Trimming shortened V by 1 base and J by 12 bases, and 10 bases separated the two germline ends. This CDR3 has 12 amino acids. The CDR3 protein is CASSLSDGLQFF. The CDR3 coding sequence is TGTGCCAGCAGTTTATCCGACGGTTTGCAGTTCTTC.

The chain combines TRBV7-8 with TRBJ1-1; TRBD1 matches 7 bases. Germline V lookup: CDR1 SGHVS, CDR2 FQNEAQ. The CDR3 covers 14 residues. Losses at the gene ends were 0 bases for V and 6 bases for J; bases not matched to a gene: 4. CDR3 loop: CASSLASGGAEAFF. The CDR3 bases are TGTGCCAGCAGCTTAGCCTCAGGGGGGGCTGAAGCTTTCTTT.

As to this clone: Other DNA sequences in this sample translate to the same CDR3. The chain joins TRBV7-2 to TRBJ2-1; TRBD2 matches at 10 bases. CDR3 length equals 15 residues. The ends lost 5 bases at V and 6 bases at J; junction bases unmatched: 7. Germline V gives CDR1 SGHTA, CDR2 FQGNSA. The CDR3 spells CASSPRLAGANEQFF. The CDR3 region has the DNA TGTGCCAGCAGCCCTCGGCTAGCGGGAGCCAATGAGCAGTTCTTC. Variable domain in full (rest from reference TRBV7-2 and TRBJ2-1): GAGVSQSPSNKVTEKGKDVELRCDPISGHTALYWYRQSLGQGLEFLIYFQGNSAPDKSGLPSDRFSAERTGGSVSTLTIQRTQQEDSAVYLCASSPRLAGANEQFFGPGTRLTVL.

The chain uses TRBV28 and TRBJ2-6; 11 bases map to TRBD1. The germline V gene encodes CDR1 MDHEN and CDR2 SYDVKM. This CDR3 contains 17 residues. J was trimmed by 0 bases and V by 4 bases; bases with no gene match: 2. The CDR3 DNA is TGTGCCAGCAGTTCCGGGACAGGGGGCTCTGGGGCCAACGTCCTGACTTTC. Translated: CASSSGTGGSGANVLTF.

The chain couples TRBV25-1 to TRBJ2-7; 8 bases match TRBD1. The germline CDR1 and CDR2 sequences are MGHDK and SYGVNS. CDR3 length: 16 residues. The V segment lost 6 bases and the J segment 2 bases; nucleotides outside the gene matches: 12. The CDR3 is CASSSPGQVPTYEQYF. CDR3 in DNA: TGTGCCAGCAGCTCGCCGGGACAGGTACCTACCTACGAGCAGTACTTC.

The rearrangement links TRBV15 to TRBJ2-6, with D maybe TRBD2 (6 bases). V was shortened by 0 bases and J by 6 bases, with 15 bases between the two germline ends. CDR1 is LNHNV, CDR2 YYDKDF, per germline (reference sequence). There are 17 residues in the CDR3. CDR3 sequence (DNA): TGTGCCACCAGCAGAGATCAGGGACTCTCGGTGGCCAACGTCCTGACTTTC. Protein sequence: CATSRDQGLSVANVLTF.

The chain has TRBV11-3 and TRBJ2-5; 7 bases are shared with TRBD1. CDR1 is SGHNT, CDR2 YENEEA, per germline. V trimming: 2 bases; J trimming: 3 bases; junction bases outside the gene matches: 6. The CDR3 has 15 amino acids. The CDR3 here is CASSLPFTGEETQYF. Written as DNA, the CDR3 is TGTGCCAGCAGCTTACCCTTTACAGGGGAAGAGACCCAGTACTTC.

The CDR3 sequence is CASRPHGGANQPQHF. CDR3 sequence (DNA): TGTGCCAGCAGGCCACACGGGGGAGCAAATCAGCCCCAGCATTTT. The V and J genes are TRBV27 and TRBJ1-5; possible D gene TRBD1, 5 bases. The germline V gene encodes CDR1 MNHEY and CDR2 SMNVEV (reference sequence). This CDR3 has 15 amino acids. Trimming shortened V by 6 bases and J by 4 bases, and 16 bases separated the two germline ends.

The V call is TRBV15, the J call TRBJ2-5; D tentatively reads TRBD1 or TRBD2 (5 bases each). Germline V gene data show CDR1 as LNHNV and CDR2 as YYDKDF (reference sequence). The CDR3 totals 14 residues. The germline V and J ends were trimmed by 7 bases and 5 bases, with 17 bases remaining between them. In DNA, the CDR3 is TGTGCCACCACCTCGGGGCTTCGGCTGGAGACCCAGTACTTC. Translation: CATTSGLRLETQYF.

The chain is built from TRBV7-9 and TRBJ2-4, with 8 bases lining up with TRBD2. The germline CDR1 and CDR2 sequences are SEHNR and FQNEAQ (reference sequence). The CDR3 loop spans 14 amino acids. With V trimmed by 5 bases and J by 6 bases, 6 bases remained unmatched. The DNA of the CDR3 is TGTGCCAGCAGCCAGCGGGAGCTAGTAAACATTCAGTACTTC. Amino acids: CASSQRELVNIQYF.

The chain is built from TRBV2 and TRBJ1-5; TRBD1 is a possible D gene (6 bases). Germline-derived CDR1 and CDR2 are SNHLY and FYNNEI. CDR3 length equals 15 residues. The V and J ends lost 4 bases and 3 bases respectively, with 13 bases between them. CDR3 nucleotide sequence: TGTGCCAGCAGTGCACAGGGTAGAGACAATCAGCCCCAGCATTTT. This encodes CASSAQGRDNQPQHF.

The chain recombines TRBV18 with TRBJ1-2, with 10 bases lining up with TRBD1. V lost 2 bases and J lost 0; bases outside the gene matches: 6. The CDR3 covers 17 residues. Germline-derived CDR1 and CDR2 are KGHSH and LQKENI. The CDR3 nucleotides are TGTGCCAGCTCACCAGGGGACAGGGGCGGTTCTAACTATGGCTACACCTTC. Its translation is CASSPGDRGGSNYGYTF.

This chain connects TRBV7-3 to TRBJ1-5, with a tentative D call TRBD1 (6 bases). The ends were cut back, 0 bases at V and 7 bases at J, with 7 bases in the middle. Germline assignment: CDR1 SGHTA and CDR2 FQGTGA. The CDR3 spans 13 residues. The CDR3 DNA follows: TGTGCCAGCAGCTTAACCGGGGGCCAGCCCCAGCATTTT. Its protein is CASSLTGGQPQHF. Full variable domain (remainder filled in from reference TRBV7-3 and TRBJ1-5): GAGVSQTPSNKVTEKGKYVELRCDPISGHTALYWYRQSLGQGPEFLIYFQGTGAADDSGLPNDRFFAVRPEGSVSTLKIQRTERGDSAVYLCASSLTGGQPQHFGDGTRLSIL.

A word on this clone: Other DNA sequences in this sample translate to the same CDR3. This chain uses TRBV5-1 with TRBJ1-1; D not resolved. V lost 0 bases and J lost 4, with 13 bases in between. The germline CDR1 and CDR2 sequences are SGHRS and YFSETQ. This CDR3 has 15 amino acids. For the CDR3, the DNA is TGCGCCAGCAGCTTGGAAGGACCCTCGAGCACTGAAGCTTTCTTT. This sequence encodes CASSLEGPSSTEAFF. The whole variable domain, remainder taken from reference TRBV5-1 and TRBJ1-1, is KAGVTQTPRYLIKTRGQQVTLSCSPISGHRSVSWYQQTPGQGLQFLFEYFSETQRNKGNFPGRFSGRQFSNSRSEMNVSTLELGDSALYLCASSLEGPSSTEAFFGQGTRLTVV.

This clone occurred once. The chain joins TRBV6-1 to TRBJ2-7, with TRBD1 matching over 7 bases. Per germline, CDR1 MNHNS and CDR2 SASEGT. The CDR3 has 16 amino acids. With 2 bases clipped from V and 3 bases from J, the junction kept 10 bases outside the gene matches. CDR3 in amino acids: CASSESARGNFYEQYF. Written as DNA, the CDR3 is TGTGCCAGCAGTGAAAGTGCCAGGGGGAATTTCTACGAGCAGTACTTC.

The chain employs TRBV2 and TRBJ2-2, with a tentative D call TRBD2 (5 bases). Trimming shortened V by 7 bases and J by 8 bases, and 14 bases separated the two germline ends. This CDR3 is 13 amino acids long. Germline V CDR1 and CDR2: SNHLY, FYNNEI. The CDR3 DNA reads TGTGCCAGCATAACAGAACGAGGGGGGGAGCTGTTTTTT. Protein: CASITERGGELFF.

This chain connects TRBV28 to TRBJ1-1; 7 positions match TRBD1. Germline CDR1 MDHEN, CDR2 SYDVKM. CDR3 length: 13 residues. V lost 6 bases to trimming and J lost 0 bases; unmatched junction nucleotides: 1. CDR3 DNA sequence: TGTGCCAGCAGAGGGACAGTGAACACTGAAGCTTTCTTT. Amino acids: CASRGTVNTEAFF.

This clone was recorded a few times. The chain employs TRBV4-1 and TRBJ2-3, with TRBD2 matching over 7 bases. The CDR3 is 16 amino acids. CDR1 and CDR2 (germline): MGHRA, YSYEKL. Trimming removed 1 base from V and 1 base from J; junction bases left unmatched: 5. The CDR3 DNA is TGCGCCAGCAGCCAAGGGGCGGGAGCGGGCACAGATACGCAGTATTTT. It encodes CASSQGAGAGTDTQYF.